The 8 T cell receptor beta chains below come from one sample, sequenced in a study of blood T cell repertoires in COVID-19. This table comes from immunoSEQ multiplex PCR, and its TCRdb copy is limited to in-frame clones, with some not included. In the table there are about 250,000 clones, about 87% of which are singletons. The sequencing input was peripheral blood. These receptors were taken from a woman under 40 with COVID-19, enrolled during active disease.

This clone was seen a handful of times. The chain carries TRBV28 and TRBJ1-4; 9 bases match TRBD1. Germline CDR1 is MDHEN and CDR2 is SYDVKM. This CDR3 has 15 amino acids. Germline trimming cut 6 bases from V and 10 bases from J; bases unmatched to any gene: 12. The CDR3 sequence: CASRSTGTGKGKLFF. Here the CDR3 DNA reads TGTGCCAGCAGGAGTACCGGGACAGGGAAAGGAAAACTGTTTTTT.

The chain joins TRBV3-1 (or the pseudogene TRBV3-2) to TRBJ2-7, with 11 nucleotides matching TRBD2. CDR1 is LGHDT, CDR2 YNNKEL, per germline (reference sequence). The J segment lost 5 bases and the V segment lost 0 bases, leaving 6 bases of the junction unmatched. CDR3 length: 16 residues. The CDR3 region is CASSQDRLAGGDEQYF. The DNA for the CDR3 is TGTGCCAGCAGCCAAGATCGTCTAGCGGGGGGCGACGAGCAGTACTTC.

For the CDR3, the DNA is TGTGCCAGCAGCTTGGCACAGTATAATTCACCCCTCCACTTT. It translates to CASSLAQYNSPLHF. The chain carries TRBV5-6 and TRBJ1-6; D is unclear. The V gene's germline CDR1 is SGHDT and CDR2 YYEEEE. V lost 0 bases, J lost 4 bases, and 5 bases lay in between. The CDR3 totals 14 residues.

This clone was seen only a few times. V usage is TRBV5-1 and J usage is TRBJ1-2; 9 bases match TRBD1. The junction had 2 bases not matched to a gene; V was cut back by 1 base and J by 1 base. Per the germline V gene, CDR1 is SGHRS and CDR2 is YFSETQ. CDR3 length: 15 amino acids. CDR3 sequence: CASSLWTGDNYGYTF. CDR3 nucleotides: TGCGCCAGCAGCTTGTGGACAGGGGATAACTATGGCTACACCTTC.

This clone has just a few counts. CDR3 sequence reads: CASSIGGNSFTKNIQYF. The CDR3 bases are TGTGCCAGTAGTATAGGAGGGAACTCTTTTACCAAAAACATTCAGTACTTC. The chain has TRBV19 and TRBJ2-4; tentative D call: TRBD2 (5 bases). The CDR3 runs 17 residues. Germline CDR1 reads LNHDA; CDR2 reads SQIVND (reference sequence). V was shortened by 1 base and J by 2 bases, with 15 bases between the two germline ends.

This clone has only a few counts. The chain uses TRBV7-9 and TRBJ1-1; D remains ambiguous. CDR3 length: 14 amino acids. With 0 bases removed from V and 1 base from J, the gap between germline ends came to 6 bases. The germline V gene has CDR1 SEHNR and CDR2 FQNEAQ (reference sequence). The CDR3 is CASSLARGNTEAFF. The DNA for the CDR3 is TGTGCCAGCAGCTTAGCGCGGGGGAACACTGAAGCTTTCTTT.

The chain links TRBV7-2 to TRBJ1-6, with TRBD1 matching 9 bases. Trimming removed 4 bases from V and 10 bases from J; junction bases left unmatched: 5. CDR3 length equals 14 residues. CDR1 is SGHTA and CDR2 is FQGNSA in the germline V gene. CDR3 nucleotides: TGTGCCAGCAGCTCGGGGGACAGGGTATCACCCCTCCACTTT. Translating it yields CASSSGDRVSPLHF.

This clone was seen a single time. This chain uses TRBV10-3 with TRBJ2-3; D perhaps matches TRBD2 (7 bases). The CDR3 is made up of 14 amino acids. Trimming cost V 2 bases and J 13 bases, with 19 bases left between them. Germline V gene data show CDR1 as ENHRY and CDR2 as SYGVKD. CDR3 residues: CAISEGGGAAPEYF. For the CDR3, the DNA is TGTGCCATCAGTGAGGGTGGGGGGGCCGCTCCGGAGTATTTT.